This is a list of T cell receptor beta chains from one sample in a study of shared clonotypes between healthy human individuals. Profiling relied on immunoSEQ multiplex PCR, and the TCRdb table lists in-frame clones only, not all of them. This sample has roughly 2.5 million clones, with approximately 92% found just once. The sequencing input was naive CD4+ T cells sorted from blood. Receptors originate from a man aged 18 to 30 in good health. CDR3s include the opening cysteine and the closing phenylalanine or tryptophan. A D gene is named only where the DNA matches it firmly. Rows may omit the clone size; those that give it use once, few, many or a size class.

clone_size d_call j_call v_call cdr3_nt cdr3_aa
NA NA TRBJ2-1 TRBV7-8 TGTGCCAGCAGCTCTCGTCCCTCCCGCTCCTACAATGAGCAGTTCTTC CASSSRPSRSYNEQFF
once NA TRBJ2-3 TRBV18 TGTGCCAGCTCACCACGGGGAGGAGGGGATACGCAGTATTTT CASSPRGGGDTQYF
NA NA TRBJ1-2 TRBV7-2 TGTGCCAGCAGCCCATTTCGCTATGGCTACACCTTC CASSPFRYGYTF
once NA TRBJ2-3 TRBV10-2 TGCGCCAGCAGTCAACTTTCACTAGGGGATACAGATACGCAGTATTTT CASSQLSLGDTDTQYF
NA NA TRBJ1-2 TRBV7-2 TGTGCCAGCAGCCCCGGGGCCGTAGACTATGGCTACACCTTC CASSPGAVDYGYTF
NA NA TRBJ2-3 TRBV29-1 TGCAGCGTTTTGTTGACGGTCAATACCGGGGCCACGCAGTATTTT CSVLLTVNTGATQYF
NA NA TRBJ2-5 TRBV4-1 TGCGCCAGCAGCCAAACGGGACAAGTAGGCTCAGAGACCCAGTACTTC CASSQTGQVGSETQYF
NA TRBD1 TRBJ1-6 TRBV10-3 TGTGCCATCAGCCCAACAGGGGGAAATTCACCCCTCCACTTT CAISPTGGNSPLHF
NA NA TRBJ2-3 TRBV11-2 TGTGCCAGCAGCAGGGGGGGTCTGGGGAATTCGCAGTATTTT CASSRGGLGNSQYF
NA NA TRBJ2-3 TRBV28 TGTGCCAGCAGTTTATCGGGGCGACAGGACACAGATACGCAGTATTTT CASSLSGRQDTDTQYF
NA NA TRBJ1-2 TRBV7-9 TGTGCCAGCAGCTTCGACGGACAACTCTATGGCTACACCTTC CASSFDGQLYGYTF
NA NA TRBJ2-2 TRBV5-5 TGTGCCAGCAGAACCGACAGTGCCGGGGAGCTGTTTTTT CASRTDSAGELFF
NA TRBD2 TRBJ2-7 TRBV2 TGTGCCAGCACGGGGGGCTACGAGCAGTACTTC CASTGGYEQYF
NA NA TRBJ1-2 TRBV5-1 TGCGCCAGCAGCTCGAACAGCGGACAAATCGGCTATGGCTACACCTTC CASSSNSGQIGYGYTF
NA TRBD2 TRBJ2-7 TRBV18 TGTGCCAGCTCAGCGACTAGCGGGAGGGCTGTTGAGCAGTACTTC CASSATSGRAVEQYF
NA NA TRBJ2-2 TRBV30 TGTGCCTGGCACAGGGAGGAGACCGGGGAGCTGTTTTTT CAWHREETGELFF
NA TRBD1 TRBJ2-7 TRBV7-9 TGTGCCAGCAGCTTATTAAGAGGGACAGGGGGCTCCTACGAGCAGTACTTC CASSLLRGTGGSYEQYF
NA NA TRBJ1-1 TRBV28 TGTGCCAGCAGTGCTATCGGGGGCAGGAACACTGAAGCTTTCTTT CASSAIGGRNTEAFF
NA NA TRBJ2-2 TRBV5-1 TGCGCCAGCAGCTTGGCCGGCGACAACACCGGGGAGCTGTTTTTT CASSLAGDNTGELFF
NA NA TRBJ2-3 TRBV30 TGTGCCTGGAGCGGGGAGCTCACAGATACGCAGTATTTT CAWSGELTDTQYF
NA NA TRBJ2-5 TRBV7-2 TGTGCCAGCAGCTTTTTCGAGGAGACCCAGTACTTC CASSFFEETQYF
NA NA TRBJ1-6 TRBV18 TGTGCCAGCTCTGGGCAGGGGAGGGATTCACCCCTCCACTTT CASSGQGRDSPLHF
once NA TRBJ2-7 TRBV6-6 TGTGCCAGCAGTCTCAGGGGCGACGAGCAGTACTTC CASSLRGDEQYF
NA NA TRBJ2-2 TRBV5-1 TGCGCCAGCAGCTCACCAGCAGGGGGGACCGGGGAGCTGTTTTTT CASSSPAGGTGELFF
NA TRBD2 TRBJ2-7 TRBV19 TGTGCCACCAGCGGGAGGGCCGGGGCCGAGCAGTACTTC CATSGRAGAEQYF
NA TRBD1 TRBJ1-2 TRBV19 TGTGCCAGTACCTGGAAGGACAGGGTTGGGTATGGCTACACCTTC CASTWKDRVGYGYTF
NA NA TRBJ1-2 TRBV6-1 TGTGCCAGCAGCTCCTGGACCTGGGGCTACACCTTC CASSSWTWGYTF
NA NA TRBJ2-5 TRBV10-3 TGTGCCGCGCGCGGGGATGCCGGGGAGACCCAGTACTTC CAARGDAGETQYF